This TCR beta chain emerged from a study of T cell changes during pregnancy in multiple sclerosis (dated 2019 in TCRdb). Background for the entire study: In women with multiple sclerosis, the researchers looked at how the T cell repertoire shifted as pregnancy progressed.

The library was produced with the immunoSEQ multiplex PCR assay. In TCRdb, the immuneACCESS table is reduced to in-frame sequences with V and J assigned. These tables do not hold every clone; where another copy was compared, an unresolved V gene accounts for under half, and the others remain unexplained. In this sample the table shows 43,000 or so clones, 90% to 95% of which occur a single time. 2% to 2.5% of the sample comes from the top ten. Details on this clone: Its antigen remains undetermined. No per-base quality is available; no much larger clone lies one base away.

CDR1 SGHTA and CDR2 FQGNSA are derived from the germline V gene. The junction shows trimming of 1 base on V and 5 bases on J, and the gene matches do not reach 10 bases of it. The CDR3, from cysteine to phenylalanine, totals 16 residues. The DNA shown is the 48-base CDR3, in frame from base 1. This material consisted of peripheral blood, taken in the third trimester of pregnancy. The chain uses TRBV7-2 and TRBJ2-5, with 7 junctional bases fitting TRBD2. The TCR sequence derives from a female donor with multiple sclerosis, enrolled in a pregnancy study. The bases are TGTGCCAGCAGCTTAGTGGAGGGCGGGAGCAGTGAGACCCAGTACTTC. Its translation reads: CASSLVEGGSSETQYF.